This T cell receptor (beta chain) appears in the sequencing data of a study of cytomegalovirus exposure and HLA in healthy donors. Across the study: Early release data held tens of millions of unique TCRs from HLA-typed donors.

J lost 4 bases, V lost 0 bases, and 12 bases had no gene match. CDR3 length: 18 residues. Germline V gene lookup returns CDR1 SGDLS and CDR2 YYNGEE. Turning to this clone: Its target is unknown.

Primers for the PCR totalled 60 Vbeta and 13 Jbeta. Here immunoSEQ multiplex PCR was the method, and the copy in TCRdb shows in-frame clones only, minus some. The sample lists under 200,000 clones; about four fifths were seen once. Regarding the study as a whole: Previous analysis showed most TCR beta V segments were productive about 90% or about 30% of the time.

The specimen was PBMCs. The chain recombines TRBV9 with TRBJ2-1, with 8 bases that match TRBD2. This receptor was taken from a male donor in good health and CMV-seropositive. CDR3 sequence reads: CASSVATPTSGHYNEQFF. The CDR3 nucleotides are TGTGCCAGCAGCGTAGCTACCCCCACTAGCGGCCATTACAATGAGCAGTTCTTC.